These T cell receptor beta chains were read from a single sample in a study of blood T cell repertoires in COVID-19. Clones were read by immunoSEQ multiplex PCR, and TCRdb kept only the in-frame ones, dropping some. The sample consists of about 80,000 clones, roughly 84% of them appearing once. Source material: peripheral blood. These receptors all come from a man over 45 with acute or convalescent COVID-19. The conserved cysteine and the conserved F or W are not part of the CDR3 here.

V gene | CDR3 protein
TRBV6-6 | ASSYSASQGSETQY
TRBV5-1 | ASSSAPSGTYNEQF
TRBV5-1 | ASSLSLSTDTQY
TRBV14 | ASSFTGGGGGYT
TRBV6-5 | ASSKDTYTGELF
TRBV3-1/TRBV3-2 | ASNLIGQGNEQF
TRBV19 | ASSIGGVSTDTQY
TRBV6-6 | ASSRNGGEGETQY
TRBV11-2 | ASSQTPGTGKVDTQY
TRBV10-3 | AISVDRGAYNEQF
TRBV19 | ASSMLRDLDNEQF
TRBV28 | ASSLPGTSVLSGNTIY
TRBV6-5 | ASSFRDRGYGYT
TRBV27 | ASSRNRDYGYT
TRBV25-1 | ASSHAGAAETQY
TRBV27 | ASSTAQDNYGYT
TRBV18 | ASSPRTGSTEAF
TRBV29-1 | SVGGWDTEAF
TRBV28 | ASSPPRDTIRNTIY
TRBV12-5 | ASGKGQIYQPQH
TRBV3-1/TRBV3-2 | ASSQGQGSDEQY
TRBV4-3 | ASSQDSIGGYEQY
TRBV12-5 | ASGLAGGSSYNEQF
TRBV6-2/TRBV6-3 | ASSSGTSIYEQF
TRBV6-5 | ASIPDRLAYEQY
TRBV5-8 | ASSHRTSGRETTGELF
TRBV24-1 | ATSRTAGANVLT
TRBV20-1 | SASLRDRGITEAF
TRBV24-1 | ATSDSSFLQAF